In its sample, the clone carrying this T cell receptor beta chain was seen a few times. Its antigen is unknown. This record belongs to a study of T cell repertoires in cytomegalovirus infection. Looking at the study overall: Selection of CMV epitopes for the study included recently identified HLA-C-restricted and well-studied HLA-B-restricted ones. CMV infection plus the matching HLA type was flagged by public TCR beta signatures.

Each CDR3 protein gets one entry after TCRdb re-called the reads with MiXCR. In the table there are some 120,000 distinct CDR3 sequences, more than 25% of which are singletons. The V gene's germline CDR1 is SGHVS and CDR2 FNYEAQ. J gave up 7 bases and V 5 bases, and 11 bases lay outside the gene matches. The length of the CDR3 is 15 residues. The input for sequencing was CD8+ T cells from cultured PBMCs, taken from culture after CMV antigen stimulation. The chain links TRBV7-6 to TRBJ2-1; TRBD1 matches 7 bases. This clonotype was obtained from a human donor in good health (CMV status not recorded). Some clones in this sample may be carry-over from other donors' samples. CDR3 region: CASSVASGTANEQFF. The CDR3 bases are TGTGCCAGCAGCGTCGCCTCCGGGACAGCGAATGAGCAGTTCTTC.